This T cell receptor (beta chain) is drawn from a study of blood T cell repertoires in COVID-19. Clones were read by immunoSEQ multiplex PCR, and TCRdb kept only the in-frame ones, dropping some. Of 270,000 or so clones listed, less than 90% were seen once; the top ten hold 12%. Trimming left V 3 bases short and J 7 bases short, with 10 bases between. Germline values: CDR1 MNHEY, CDR2 SVGAGI. This CDR3 region has 14 residues. The clonotype was recovered from a young woman with COVID-19, enrolled during active disease. The sample taken for sequencing was peripheral blood. The chain couples TRBV6-5 to TRBJ1-6; D possibly corresponds to TRBD1 (5 bases). Here the CDR3 reads CASSYGRANSPLHF. CDR3 DNA sequence: TGTGCCAGCAGTTATGGCAGGGCGAATTCACCCCTCCACTTT.